Shown below are 30 T cell receptor beta chains from a single sample sequenced in a study of control samples from healthy donors and cancer patients (TCRdb year 2020). The method behind the library was the immunoSEQ multiplex PCR assay. TCRdb stores this immuneACCESS table with in-frame sequences only. Part of the clones is absent; in the studies checked, under half of the shortfall reflects unresolved V genes, and no reason is known for the rest. The sample profile shows under 150,000 clones; 80% to 95% of them were found once. The top ten clonotypes cover 11% of the sample. Sequenced sample: blood. The receptors were gathered from a man aged 25-45 years in good health.

The chain recombines TRBV6-2 or TRBV6-3 with TRBJ1-6, with 7 bases matching TRBD1. The CDR3 runs to 15 residues. Germline CDR1 MNHEY, CDR2 SVGEGT. V lost 5 bases and J lost 9; bases outside the gene matches: 10. CDR3 sequence: CASSPHRQGGSPLHF. The CDR3 DNA follows: TGTGCCAGCAGTCCCCACCGACAGGGCGGTTCACCCCTCCACTTT.

The chain couples TRBV20-1 to TRBJ2-3, with 12 bases lining up with TRBD2. Trimming at V came to 3 bases and at J to 7 bases, leaving 11 bases not matched to a gene. The CDR3 consists of 16 residues. Germline V gene sequence: CDR1 DFQATT, CDR2 SNEGSKA (reference sequence). CDR3 residues: CSASRWTSGKINTQYF. The DNA of the CDR3 is TGCAGTGCTAGTAGGTGGACTAGCGGGAAGATCAATACGCAGTATTTT.

The rearrangement joins TRBV11-2 to TRBJ1-1; D is uncertain. The germline V gene has CDR1 SGHAT and CDR2 FQNNGV. V lost 1 base and J 0 bases, leaving 9 bases between the germline ends. The CDR3 length is 15 residues. The CDR3 reads CASSLAETMNTEAFF. The CDR3 DNA follows: TGTGCCAGCAGCTTAGCAGAGACTATGAACACTGAAGCTTTCTTT. Complete variable domain (other parts from reference TRBV11-2 and TRBJ1-1): EAGVAQSPRYKIIEKRQSVAFWCNPISGHATLYWYQQILGQGPKLLIQFQNNGVVDDSQLPKDRFSAERLKGVDSTLKIQPAKLEDSAVYLCASSLAETMNTEAFFGQGTRLTVV.

The chain employs TRBV6-5 and TRBJ2-5, with D perhaps matching TRBD1 (6 bases). Germline CDR1 is MNHEY and CDR2 is SVGAGI. With 2 bases removed from V and 5 bases from J, the gap between germline ends came to 12 bases. The CDR3 contains 14 residues. CDR3 sequence reads: CASSYRRTDETQYF. DNA for the CDR3: TGTGCCAGCAGTTACCGCCGGACAGACGAGACCCAGTACTTC.

The J gene is TRBJ2-1, the V gene TRBV3-1 (or the pseudogene TRBV3-2); TRBD2 agrees at 11 bases. The V and J ends lost 2 bases and 3 bases, in that order; junction bases with no gene match: 6. The germline CDR1 and CDR2 sequences are LGHDT and YNNKEL (reference sequence). The CDR3 is made up of 17 amino acids. Here the CDR3 reads CASSQQRLAGFYNEQFF. The CDR3 DNA reads as TGTGCCAGCAGCCAACAAAGACTAGCGGGATTCTACAATGAGCAGTTCTTC.

V is TRBV4-2 and J is TRBJ1-2; TRBD1 is a possible D gene (5 bases). The CDR3 contains 16 residues. The germline gives CDR1 LGHNA, CDR2 YNFKEQ. The ends were cut back, 5 bases at V and 6 bases at J, with 22 bases in the middle. CDR3 loop: CASSSGDGGVANGYTF. The CDR3 DNA is TGTGCCAGCAGCTCCGGGGACGGGGGTGTGGCAAATGGCTACACCTTC.

The gene calls are TRBV9 and TRBJ1-2; D remains ambiguous. This CDR3 region has 14 residues. Germline-derived CDR1 and CDR2 are SGDLS and YYNGEE. The V gene lost 0 bases and the J gene lost 6 bases, with 12 bases spanning the gap. This CDR3 is CASSVVPGNDGYTF. CDR3 DNA: TGTGCCAGCAGCGTAGTCCCAGGAAACGATGGCTACACCTTC.

The chain recombines TRBV12-5 with TRBJ2-1; 11 bases match TRBD2. Germline loops: CDR1 LGHNT, CDR2 FRNRAP. This CDR3 is 17 amino acids long. Trimming removed 6 bases from V and 4 bases from J; junction bases left unmatched: 11. This CDR3 reads CASGQTGLADTYNEQFF. The DNA for the CDR3 is TGTGCTAGTGGACAGACGGGACTAGCGGATACATACAATGAGCAGTTCTTC.

This sequence joins TRBV19 and TRBJ2-1; D uncertain. This CDR3 spans 15 amino acids. V dropped 4 bases and J dropped 0 bases, with 10 bases sitting between them. The germline CDR1 and CDR2 sequences are LNHDA and SQIVND (reference sequence). The DNA for the CDR3 is TGTGCCAGTAGTAACCTCGTAAGCTCCTACAATGAGCAGTTCTTC. Translating gives CASSNLVSSYNEQFF.

The V gene is TRBV11-3, the J gene TRBJ1-2; unclear D gene. The length of the CDR3 is 14 residues. V shed 2 bases and J shed 4 bases, with 11 bases lying between them. CDR1 SGHNT and CDR2 YENEEA come from the germline V gene. In DNA form, the CDR3 reads TGTGCCAGCAGCTTACGGGGAGCTGGCTATGGCTACACCTTC. Translated: CASSLRGAGYGYTF.

The chain carries TRBV28 and TRBJ2-7, with 8 bases matching TRBD1. Germline V gene sequence: CDR1 MDHEN, CDR2 SYDVKM. After removal of 5 bases from V and 0 bases from J, the junction contained 12 bases not matched to a gene. CDR3 length: 17 amino acids. In DNA, the CDR3 is TGTGCCAGCAGTCACAAAACCGGGACAGGTAGCTCCTACGAGCAGTACTTC. Translation gives CASSHKTGTGSSYEQYF.

The chain links TRBV28 to TRBJ1-5; D gene ambiguous. Germline CDR1 MDHEN, CDR2 SYDVKM. The ends were cut back, 1 base at V and 6 bases at J, with 10 bases in the middle. This CDR3 is 14 amino acids long. The CDR3 DNA follows: TGTGCCAGCAGTTTATTCAGCATCCTTCAGCCCCAGCATTTT. Translating it yields CASSLFSILQPQHF.

The CDR3, as DNA: TGTGCCAGTAGTATCAGAAACACCATATATTTT. It is translated as CASSIRNTIYF. This chain uses TRBV19 with TRBJ1-3, with D unresolved. Germline CDR1 reads LNHDA; CDR2 reads SQIVND (reference sequence). The CDR3 length is 11 residues. The V end lost 3 bases, the J end lost 5 bases, and 2 bases lay between the germline ends.

This chain uses TRBV29-1 with TRBJ1-1; 9 nucleotides align to TRBD1. This CDR3 comprises 15 residues. Germline CDR1 reads SQVTM; CDR2 reads ANQGSEA. V lost 1 base and J lost 5; bases outside the gene matches: 8. The CDR3 DNA reads as TGCAGCGTTGAAGGGGACAGGGAGGCGAGGACTGAAGCTTTCTTT. It codes for CSVEGDREARTEAFF.

The chain recombines TRBV5-1 with TRBJ2-7, with unresolved D. The CDR3 spans 13 residues. Germline lookup yields CDR1 SGHRS and CDR2 YFSETQ. V lost 4 bases and J 7 bases, leaving 15 bases between the germline ends. The CDR3 sequence: CASSPSVNLEQYF. CDR3 DNA sequence: TGCGCCAGCAGCCCATCGGTCAACTTGGAGCAGTACTTC.

The rearrangement uses TRBV7-8 and TRBJ1-5; D is perhaps TRBD1 (6 bases). The CDR3 has 16 residues. CDR1 is SGHVS and CDR2 is FQNEAQ in the germline V gene. The V gene lost 5 bases and the J gene lost 3 bases, with 17 bases spanning the gap. CDR3 in amino acids: CASSPPQGGVNQPQHF. The CDR3 DNA follows: TGTGCCAGCAGCCCACCGCAAGGGGGGGTCAATCAGCCCCAGCATTTT.

Only one count was recorded for this clone. The J gene is TRBJ1-4, the V gene TRBV30; D might be TRBD1 (6 bases). The ends were cut back, 4 bases at V and 5 bases at J, with 17 bases in the middle. Germline CDR1 is GTSNPN and CDR2 is SVGIG (reference sequence). The CDR3 is 15 residues long. CDR3 nucleotides: TGTGCCTGGACTGTTTTGGACAGTAGAAATGAAAAACTGTTTTTT. It yields the protein CAWTVLDSRNEKLFF.

V and J are TRBV6-4 and TRBJ2-1; 9 bases are a match to TRBD2. This CDR3 region has 15 residues. Germline CDR1 MRHNA, CDR2 SNTAGT. Germline trimming cut 2 bases from V and 8 bases from J; bases unmatched to any gene: 7. The CDR3 loop is CASSDKAGGGDEQFF. CDR3 nucleotide sequence: TGTGCCAGCAGTGACAAGGCGGGAGGGGGAGATGAGCAGTTCTTC.

The genes are TRBV2 and TRBJ1-6, with D unclear. This CDR3 contains 15 residues. V lost 2 bases and J lost 7, with 12 bases in between. Germline V gene lookup returns CDR1 SNHLY and CDR2 FYNNEI. The chain's CDR3 is CASSELSLQNSPLHF. CDR3 bases: TGTGCCAGCAGTGAATTGTCGCTGCAAAATTCACCCCTCCACTTT.

The J gene is TRBJ2-1, the V gene TRBV2; perhaps TRBD2 as D (5 bases). Trimming stripped 3 bases from V and 10 bases from J, with 16 bases between. The germline CDR1 and CDR2 sequences are SNHLY and FYNNEI. This CDR3 has 14 amino acids. CDR3 sequence (DNA): TGTGCCAGCAGTGACTGGACTGGTTCAGGAGAGCAGTTCTTC. It specifies CASSDWTGSGEQFF.

The chain joins TRBV6-2 or TRBV6-3 to TRBJ1-1, with no clear D. Trimming took off 2 bases at V and 0 bases at J, with 13 bases between the two ends. The CDR3 is 16 amino acids. CDR1 is MNHEY, CDR2 SVGEGT, per germline. The CDR3 protein is CASSYPPNPVNTEAFF. CDR3 coding DNA: TGTGCCAGCAGTTACCCCCCGAACCCCGTGAACACTGAAGCTTTCTTT.

The chain recombines TRBV3-1 (or the pseudogene TRBV3-2) with TRBJ2-7; 7 nucleotides align to TRBD2. V trimming: 2 bases; J trimming: 2 bases; junction bases outside the gene matches: 9. The CDR3 contains 16 residues. Per the germline V gene, CDR1 is LGHDT and CDR2 is YNNKEL (reference sequence). This CDR3 is CASSQIGGRGTYEQYF. The CDR3 DNA reads TGTGCCAGCAGCCAAATCGGCGGGAGAGGGACCTACGAGCAGTACTTC.

The chain uses TRBV6-2 or TRBV6-3 and TRBJ1-3, with a possible D match to TRBD1 (6 bases). The germline gives CDR1 MNHEY, CDR2 SVGEGT. Trimming removed 1 base from V and 0 bases from J, with 13 bases in between. CDR3 length equals 17 residues. The CDR3 DNA reads as TGTGCCAGCAGTTACTTCTCCAGGGGAGACTCTGGAAACACCATATATTTT. Translated, it gives CASSYFSRGDSGNTIYF.

The rearrangement links TRBV18 to TRBJ2-4; D gene ambiguous. Trimming took off 3 bases at V and 0 bases at J, with 6 bases between the two ends. Germline V gives CDR1 KGHSH, CDR2 LQKENI. The CDR3 is made up of 14 amino acids. CDR3 nucleotide sequence: TGTGCCAGCTCACCCCAGCGAGCCAAAAACATTCAGTACTTC. Protein sequence: CASSPQRAKNIQYF.

This chain links TRBV9 with TRBJ2-3, with D possibly being TRBD2 (6 bases). Germline assignment: CDR1 SGDLS and CDR2 YYNGEE. This CDR3 is 15 amino acids long. Trimming removed 3 bases at V and 0 bases at J, with 11 bases between. In DNA, the CDR3 is TGTGCCAGCAGCGCCCCAGGGACTAGCACAGATACGCAGTATTTT. As protein: CASSAPGTSTDTQYF. The full variable domain, with the rest looked up from reference TRBV9 and TRBJ2-3, is DSGVTQTPKHLITATGQRVTLRCSPRSGDLSVYWYQQSLDQGLQFLIQYYNGEERAKGNILERFSAQQFPDLHSELNLSSLELGDSALYFCASSAPGTSTDTQYFGPGTRLTVL.

The V and J genes are TRBV4-1 and TRBJ1-5; 8 positions agree with TRBD1. Trimming removed 0 bases from V and 4 bases from J; junction bases left unmatched: 5. The V gene's germline CDR1 is MGHRA and CDR2 YSYEKL. CDR3 length: 16 residues. The CDR3 loop reads CASSQEFGDRNQPQHF. The CDR3 DNA sequence: TGCGCCAGCAGCCAAGAATTCGGGGACAGGAATCAGCCCCAGCATTTT.

This chain joins TRBV24-1 and TRBJ1-1; perhaps TRBD1 as D (5 bases). Germline CDR1 reads KGHDR; CDR2 reads SFDVKD. V shed 7 bases and J shed 1 base, with 9 bases lying between them. This CDR3 region has 13 residues. CDR3 DNA sequence: TGTGCCACCAGAGGACACCCGAACACTGAAGCTTTCTTT. Encoded protein: CATRGHPNTEAFF.

J is TRBJ2-7 and V is TRBV9; the match to TRBD2 covers 9 bases. V gave up 4 bases and J gave up 4 bases; unmatched junction bases: 21. Germline V CDR1 and CDR2: SGDLS, YYNGEE. The CDR3 has 19 residues. The CDR3, as DNA: TGTGCCAGCAGCCGCACCGGGGGTAGCGGGAGATTAAAAGTTTACGAGCAGTACTTC. This gives the protein CASSRTGGSGRLKVYEQYF.

This chain links TRBV28 with TRBJ2-3; D unclear. The CDR3 length is 13 residues. The V gene's germline CDR1 is MDHEN and CDR2 SYDVKM. V was cut by 7 bases and J by 0 bases, with 8 bases left in between. CDR3 coding DNA: TGTGCCAGCACCCCATCGAGCACAGATACGCAGTATTTT. Translation: CASTPSSTDTQYF. The variable domain in full, with the rest retrieved from reference TRBV28 and TRBJ2-3, is DVKVTQSSRYLVKRTGEKVFLECVQDMDHENMFWYRQDPGLGLRLIYFSYDVKMKEKGDIPEGYSVSREKKERFSLILESASTNQTSMYLCASTPSSTDTQYFGPGTRLTVL.

The chain links TRBV6-5 to TRBJ1-6; D perhaps matches TRBD1 (5 bases). The CDR3 covers 13 residues. Germline CDR1 and CDR2: MNHEY and SVGAGI. The ends were cut back, 2 bases at V and 10 bases at J, with 9 bases in the middle. CDR3 protein: CASSYGRGSPLHF. DNA for the CDR3: TGTGCCAGCAGTTACGGCCGGGGCTCACCCCTCCACTTT.